Given below is one T cell receptor beta chain in context. This sample stems from a study of blood T cell repertoires in COVID-19. V was cut by 4 bases and J by 6 bases, with 9 bases left in between. CDR3 length: 12 amino acids. Germline values: CDR1 KGHSH, CDR2 LQKENI. Using immunoSEQ multiplex PCR, the repertoire was profiled, and TCRdb retains in-frame clones only, with some absent. The sample has about 260,000 clones, roughly four fifths seen once. This clonotype originated in a young man with acute COVID-19. The material sequenced was PBMCs or T cells enriched from blood (not recorded which). The gene calls are TRBV18 and TRBJ1-1; D may be TRBD1 (5 bases). This CDR3 reads CASSQQGPEAFF. DNA for the CDR3: TGTGCCAGCTCACAGCAGGGCCCTGAAGCTTTCTTT.